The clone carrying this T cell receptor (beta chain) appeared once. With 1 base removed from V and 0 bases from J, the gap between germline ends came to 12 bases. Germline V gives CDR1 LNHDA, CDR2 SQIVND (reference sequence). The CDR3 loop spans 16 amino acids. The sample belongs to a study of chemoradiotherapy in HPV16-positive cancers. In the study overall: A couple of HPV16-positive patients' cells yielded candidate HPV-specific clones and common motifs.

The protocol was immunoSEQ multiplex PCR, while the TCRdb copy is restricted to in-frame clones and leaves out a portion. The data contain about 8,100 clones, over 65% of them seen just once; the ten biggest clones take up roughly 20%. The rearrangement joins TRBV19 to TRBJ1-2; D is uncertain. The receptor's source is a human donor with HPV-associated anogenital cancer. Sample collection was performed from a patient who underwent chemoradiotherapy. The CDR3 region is CASSIVPLGPNYGYTF. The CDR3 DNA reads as TGTGCCAGTAGTATAGTCCCCCTCGGGCCTAACTATGGCTACACCTTC. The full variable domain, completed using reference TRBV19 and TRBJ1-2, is DGGITQSPKYLFRKEGQNVTLSCEQNLNHDAMYWYRQDPGQGLRLIYYSQIVNDFQKGDIAEGYSVSREKKESFPLTVTSAQKNPTAFYLCASSIVPLGPNYGYTFGSGTRLTVV.